Sequencing of this T cell receptor beta chain was carried out in a study of blood T cell repertoires in COVID-19. Study information: Samples of COVID-19 (acute and convalescent) were obtained from the United States, Italy and Spain. Sources were T cells, B-cell-depleted T cells, or PBMCs; the material itself was cDNA or gDNA.

The method was immunoSEQ multiplex PCR; TCRdb's version includes in-frame clones alone and lacks a portion of them. The table lists some 57,000 clones, about nine tenths of them singletons. The CDR3 contains 14 residues. Looked up from germline, CDR1 is MNHEY and CDR2 is SVGAGI. V lost 5 bases and J lost 3; bases outside the gene matches: 4. The specimen sequenced was peripheral blood. The chain joins TRBV6-5 to TRBJ1-2; 9 nucleotides agree with TRBD1. This sequence was found in a man aged 55 to 70 with acute or convalescent COVID-19. As DNA, the CDR3 is TGTGCCAGCAGTACAGGGGGCAAGGACTATGGCTACACCTTC. This gives the protein CASSTGGKDYGYTF.